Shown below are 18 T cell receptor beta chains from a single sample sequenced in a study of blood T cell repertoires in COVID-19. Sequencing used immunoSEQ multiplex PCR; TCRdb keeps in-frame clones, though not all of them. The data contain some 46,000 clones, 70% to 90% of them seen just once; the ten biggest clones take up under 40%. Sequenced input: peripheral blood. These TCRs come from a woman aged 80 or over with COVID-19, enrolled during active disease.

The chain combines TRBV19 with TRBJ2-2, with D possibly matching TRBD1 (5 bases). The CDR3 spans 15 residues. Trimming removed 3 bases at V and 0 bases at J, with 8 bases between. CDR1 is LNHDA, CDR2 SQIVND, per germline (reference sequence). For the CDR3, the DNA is TGTGCCAGTAGTATTCTCAGGGCGAACACCGGGGAGCTGTTTTTT. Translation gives CASSILRANTGELFF.

The CDR3 loop reads CASSPQGDTQYF. In DNA, the CDR3 is TGTGCCAGCAGCCCCCAGGGAGATACGCAGTATTTT. The chain is built from TRBV5-4 and TRBJ2-3, with D possibly being TRBD1 (5 bases). CDR1 is SGHNT and CDR2 is YYREEE in the germline V gene (reference sequence). This CDR3 is 12 amino acids long. The V gene lost 4 bases and the J gene lost 5 bases, with 8 bases spanning the gap.

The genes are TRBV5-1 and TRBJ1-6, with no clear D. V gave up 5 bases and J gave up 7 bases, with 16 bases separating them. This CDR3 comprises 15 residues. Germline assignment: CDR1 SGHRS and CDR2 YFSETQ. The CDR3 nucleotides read TGCGCCAGCAGAGAAGGGCCGGGAGGGAATTCACCCCTCCACTTT. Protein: CASREGPGGNSPLHF.

The CDR3 region is CASSFNRGGFREVYGYTF. Here the CDR3 DNA reads TGTGCCAGCAGTTTTAATCGAGGGGGCTTTCGCGAGGTCTATGGCTACACCTTC. The chain joins TRBV28 to TRBJ1-2, with TRBD1 identical over 7 bases. Germline lookup yields CDR1 MDHEN and CDR2 SYDVKM. This CDR3 has 18 residues. V was pared by 3 bases and J by 4 bases, with 17 bases of the junction left unmatched.

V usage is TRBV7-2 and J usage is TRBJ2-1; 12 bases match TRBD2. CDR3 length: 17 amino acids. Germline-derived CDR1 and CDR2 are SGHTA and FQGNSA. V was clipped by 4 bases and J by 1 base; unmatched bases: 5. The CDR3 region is CASSSWTSGTSYNEQFF. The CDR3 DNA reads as TGTGCCAGCAGCTCCTGGACTAGCGGGACTTCCTACAATGAGCAGTTCTTC.

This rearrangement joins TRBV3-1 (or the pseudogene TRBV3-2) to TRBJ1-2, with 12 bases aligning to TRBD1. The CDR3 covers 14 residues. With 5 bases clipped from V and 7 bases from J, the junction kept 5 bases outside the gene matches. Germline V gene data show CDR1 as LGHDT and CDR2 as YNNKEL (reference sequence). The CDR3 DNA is TGTGCCAGCAGCTTGGGGACAGGGGGCGGTGGCTACACCTTC. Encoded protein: CASSLGTGGGGYTF.

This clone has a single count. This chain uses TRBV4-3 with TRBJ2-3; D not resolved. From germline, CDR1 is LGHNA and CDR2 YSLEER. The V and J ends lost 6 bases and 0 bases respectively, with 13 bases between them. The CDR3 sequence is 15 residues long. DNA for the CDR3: TGCGCCAGCAGAAAGCAAGCGACTAGCACAGATACGCAGTATTTT. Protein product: CASRKQATSTDTQYF.

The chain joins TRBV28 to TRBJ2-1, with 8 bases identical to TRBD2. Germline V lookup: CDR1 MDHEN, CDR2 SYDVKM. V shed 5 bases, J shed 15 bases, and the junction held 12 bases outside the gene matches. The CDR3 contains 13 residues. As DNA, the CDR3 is TGTGCCAGCAGTCTCAAAACAGCGGGAGAACGGTTCTTC. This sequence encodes CASSLKTAGERFF.

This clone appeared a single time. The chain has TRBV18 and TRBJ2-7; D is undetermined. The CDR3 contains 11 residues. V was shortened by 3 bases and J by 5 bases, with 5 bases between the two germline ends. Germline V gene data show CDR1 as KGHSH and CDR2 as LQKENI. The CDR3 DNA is TGTGCCAGCTCACCCCATGACGAGCAGTACTTC. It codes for CASSPHDEQYF.

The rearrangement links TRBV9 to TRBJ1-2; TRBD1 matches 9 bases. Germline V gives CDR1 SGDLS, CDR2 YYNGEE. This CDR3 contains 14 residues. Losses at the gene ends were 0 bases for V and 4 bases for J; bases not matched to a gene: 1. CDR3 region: CASSVEDRGYGYTF. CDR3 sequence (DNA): TGTGCCAGCAGCGTAGAGGACAGGGGCTATGGCTACACCTTC.

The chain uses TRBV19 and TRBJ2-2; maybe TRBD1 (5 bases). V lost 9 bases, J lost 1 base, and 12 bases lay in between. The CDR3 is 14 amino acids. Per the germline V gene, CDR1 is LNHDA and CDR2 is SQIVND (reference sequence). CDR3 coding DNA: TGTGCCAGCATGATAGGGGTGAACACCGGGGAGCTGTTTTTT. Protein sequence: CASMIGVNTGELFF.

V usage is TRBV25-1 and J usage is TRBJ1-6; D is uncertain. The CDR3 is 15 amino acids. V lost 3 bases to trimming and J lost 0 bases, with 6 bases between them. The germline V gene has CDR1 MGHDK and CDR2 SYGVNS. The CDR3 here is CASSEGLSYNSPLHF. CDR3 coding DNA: TGTGCCAGCAGTGAGGGCCTCTCCTATAATTCACCCCTCCACTTT. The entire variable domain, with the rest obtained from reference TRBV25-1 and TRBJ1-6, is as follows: EADIYQTPRYLVIGTGKKITLECSQTMGHDKMYWYQQDPGMELHLIHYSYGVNSTEKGDLSSESTVSRIRTEHFPLTLESARPSHTSQYLCASSEGLSYNSPLHFGNGTRLTVT.

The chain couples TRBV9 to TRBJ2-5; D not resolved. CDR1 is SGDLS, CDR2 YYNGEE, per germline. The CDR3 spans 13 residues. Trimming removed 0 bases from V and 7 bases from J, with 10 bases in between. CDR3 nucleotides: TGTGCCAGCAGCGTAGATCCAGCGTCGACCCAGTACTTC. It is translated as CASSVDPASTQYF.

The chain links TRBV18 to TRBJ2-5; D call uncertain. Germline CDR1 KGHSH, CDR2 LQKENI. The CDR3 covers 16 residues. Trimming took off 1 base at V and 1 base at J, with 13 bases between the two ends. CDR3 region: CASSPRSRSPQETQYF. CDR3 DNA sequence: TGTGCCAGCTCACCACGAAGTAGATCCCCCCAAGAGACCCAGTACTTC.

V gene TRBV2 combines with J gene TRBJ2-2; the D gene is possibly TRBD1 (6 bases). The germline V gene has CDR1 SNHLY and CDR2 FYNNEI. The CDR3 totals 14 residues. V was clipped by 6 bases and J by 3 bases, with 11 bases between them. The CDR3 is CASRVQGYTGELFF. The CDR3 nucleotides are TGTGCCAGCAGGGTACAGGGATACACCGGGGAGCTGTTTTTT.

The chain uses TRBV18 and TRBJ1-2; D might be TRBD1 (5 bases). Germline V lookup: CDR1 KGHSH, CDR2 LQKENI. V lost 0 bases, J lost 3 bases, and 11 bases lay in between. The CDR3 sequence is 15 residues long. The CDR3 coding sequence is TGTGCCAGCTCACCACCGTTGGGGGGAGACTATGGCTACACCTTC. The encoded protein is CASSPPLGGDYGYTF.

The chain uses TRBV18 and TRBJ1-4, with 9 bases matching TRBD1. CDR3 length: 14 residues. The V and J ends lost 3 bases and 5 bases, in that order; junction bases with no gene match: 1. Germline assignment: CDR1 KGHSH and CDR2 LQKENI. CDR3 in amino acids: CASSPGTGNEKLFF. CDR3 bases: TGTGCCAGCTCACCTGGGACAGGGAATGAAAAACTGTTTTTT. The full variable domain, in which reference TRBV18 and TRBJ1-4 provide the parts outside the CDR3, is NAGVMQNPRHLVRRRGQEARLRCSPMKGHSHVYWYRQLPEEGLKFMVYLQKENIIDESGMPKERFSAEFPKEGPSILRIQQVVRGDSAAYFCASSPGTGNEKLFFGSGTQLSVL.

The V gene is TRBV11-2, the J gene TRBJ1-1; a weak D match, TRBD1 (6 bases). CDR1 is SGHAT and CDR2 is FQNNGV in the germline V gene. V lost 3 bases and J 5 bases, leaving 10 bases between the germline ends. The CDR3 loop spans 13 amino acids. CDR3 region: CASSLAGATEAFF. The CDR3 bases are TGTGCCAGCAGCTTGGCAGGGGCGACTGAAGCTTTCTTT.